The 18 T cell receptor beta chains reported below all come from one sample, sequenced in a study of cytomegalovirus exposure and HLA in healthy donors. Primers included in the PCR were 60 Vbeta and 13 Jbeta primers. TCRdb keeps only in-frame clones here, not all; method: immunoSEQ multiplex PCR. Of around 300,000 clones in the sample, about 66% were seen once. The sample comprised PBMCs. Receptor source: a female donor in good health and CMV-seronegative.

This clone has more than one count but fewer than ten. The V and J genes are TRBV5-1 and TRBJ2-7; D possibly corresponds to TRBD1 (6 bases). Germline V gene data show CDR1 as SGHRS and CDR2 as YFSETQ. This CDR3 comprises 14 residues. Between the trimmed V and J ends, which lost 2 bases and 4 bases, there was a span of 13 bases. CDR3 in amino acids: CASSFGDTGYEQYF. CDR3 DNA sequence: TGCGCCAGCAGCTTCGGGGACACCGGATACGAGCAGTACTTC. The complete variable domain, with remaining parts taken from reference TRBV5-1 and TRBJ2-7, reads KAGVTQTPRYLIKTRGQQVTLSCSPISGHRSVSWYQQTPGQGLQFLFEYFSETQRNKGNFPGRFSGRQFSNSRSEMNVSTLELGDSALYLCASSFGDTGYEQYFGPGTRLTVT.

The chain recombines TRBV4-1 with TRBJ2-1; TRBD2 matches at 9 bases. This CDR3 comprises 17 residues. Germline V gene sequence: CDR1 MGHRA, CDR2 YSYEKL. V gave up 5 bases and J gave up 3 bases; unmatched junction bases: 11. As DNA, the CDR3 is TGCGCCAGCAGCGGGTCCGCCTCTAGCGGGATCTACAATGAGCAGTTCTTC. Its protein is CASSGSASSGIYNEQFF.

This chain connects TRBV5-1 to TRBJ2-1; 14 bases map to TRBD2. Losses at the gene ends were 3 bases for V and 4 bases for J; bases not matched to a gene: 9. The CDR3 extends over 18 amino acids. The germline V gene encodes CDR1 SGHRS and CDR2 YFSETQ. Written as DNA, the CDR3 is TGCGCCAGCAGCTCCCTCGGGACTAGCGGGAGATCTTACAATGAGCAGTTCTTC. Translated: CASSSLGTSGRSYNEQFF.

This clone was observed a single time. This CDR3 is CASSSTGGEQPQHF. The CDR3 DNA is TGTGCCAGCAGCTCGACAGGGGGCGAGCAGCCCCAGCATTTT. J is TRBJ1-5 and V is TRBV7-9, with 10 bases lining up with TRBD1. Looked up from germline, CDR1 is SEHNR and CDR2 is FQNEAQ (reference sequence). The CDR3 contains 14 residues. Trimming took 4 bases from V and 7 from J; bases not matched to a gene: 4.

The chain employs TRBV2 and TRBJ2-2; 11 nucleotides line up with TRBD2. CDR3 length: 19 amino acids. V lost 4 bases, J lost 3 bases, and 13 bases stayed unmatched. Per germline, CDR1 SNHLY and CDR2 FYNNEI. The CDR3 loop is CASSGGPSGRKGDTGELFF. In nucleotides, the CDR3 is TGTGCCAGCAGTGGTGGGCCTAGCGGGAGGAAGGGGGACACCGGGGAGCTGTTTTTT.

V is TRBV6-1 and J is TRBJ2-4; 8 positions match TRBD1. The CDR3 spans 17 residues. The V gene end was trimmed by 4 bases and the J gene end by 1 base; junction bases not matched to a gene: 9. Per germline, CDR1 MNHNS and CDR2 SASEGT. The DNA for the CDR3 is TGTGCCAGCAGTGTCTTACAGGGGGAAGGGGCCAAAAACATTCAGTACTTC. It encodes CASSVLQGEGAKNIQYF.

The chain employs TRBV5-4 and TRBJ1-2; the match to TRBD1 covers 9 bases. The CDR3 covers 13 residues. Germline-derived CDR1 and CDR2 are SGHNT and YYREEE (reference sequence). With V trimmed by 7 bases and J by 8 bases, 9 bases remained unmatched. The CDR3 region is CASHSTGGKGYTF. DNA of the CDR3: TGTGCCAGCCACTCCACAGGGGGCAAAGGCTACACCTTC.

The V and J genes are TRBV10-2 and TRBJ2-3; tentative D call: TRBD2 (6 bases). The CDR3 is 14 residues long. V lost 10 bases to trimming and J lost 1 base, with 15 bases between them. The germline CDR1 and CDR2 sequences are WSHSY and SAAADI. CDR3 region: CATGTGAGTDTQYF. The CDR3 nucleotides are TGCGCCACAGGAACGGGAGCAGGCACAGATACGCAGTATTTT.

The gene calls are TRBV11-2 and TRBJ2-2, with D tentatively TRBD1 (6 bases). V was cut by 1 base and J by 4 bases, with 10 bases left in between. This CDR3 has 15 amino acids. Germline loops: CDR1 SGHAT, CDR2 FQNNGV. CDR3 coding DNA: TGTGCCAGCAGCTTAGGGCAGGGGTTCACCGGGGAGCTGTTTTTT. This encodes CASSLGQGFTGELFF.

V usage is TRBV13 and J usage is TRBJ2-7, with 14 bases identical to TRBD2. V dropped 4 bases and J dropped 12; count of bases not matched to a gene: 8. This CDR3 spans 14 amino acids. Germline values: CDR1 PRHDT, CDR2 FYEKMQ (reference sequence). The DNA for the CDR3 is TGTGCCAGCAGCTCCGGGACTAGCGGGAGTTCGCTGTACTTC. Translating gives CASSSGTSGSSLYF.

This sequence joins TRBV15 and TRBJ1-5; TRBD1 is a possible D gene (6 bases). This CDR3 is 16 amino acids long. The germline gives CDR1 LNHNV, CDR2 YYDKDF (reference sequence). V lost 3 bases to trimming and J lost 10 bases, with 22 bases between them. CDR3 nucleotides: TGTGCCACCAGCAGGGGTGCTGACAGGAACACCAATCCCCAGCATTTT. As protein: CATSRGADRNTNPQHF.

This clone appeared once. The chain joins TRBV9 to TRBJ2-1, with D perhaps TRBD2 (5 bases). Trimming removed 4 bases from V and 5 bases from J, with 16 bases in between. Per the germline V gene, CDR1 is SGDLS and CDR2 is YYNGEE. The CDR3 contains 15 residues. The CDR3 protein is CASSSGSVRNNEQFF. CDR3 bases: TGTGCCAGCAGCTCGGGTAGCGTGAGAAACAATGAGCAGTTCTTC.

V usage is TRBV5-1 and J usage is TRBJ2-5, with 10 bases matching TRBD2. Trimming removed 0 bases from V and 4 bases from J; junction bases left unmatched: 9. The V gene's germline CDR1 is SGHRS and CDR2 YFSETQ. CDR3 size: 17 residues. CDR3 residues: CASSLGRLAGVAETQYF. The CDR3 DNA reads TGCGCCAGCAGCTTGGGTAGGCTAGCGGGAGTTGCAGAGACCCAGTACTTC.

The chain carries TRBV6-5 and TRBJ2-7, with D perhaps matching TRBD1 (5 bases). V was pared by 5 bases and J by 6 bases, with 14 bases between. This CDR3 has 13 residues. CDR1 is MNHEY and CDR2 is SVGAGI in the germline V gene. The CDR3 bases are TGTGCCAGCAGTCCCCTAGGGGTTCGCGAGCAGTACTTC. It translates to CASSPLGVREQYF.

This clone came up once. The rearrangement uses TRBV11-2 and TRBJ2-3; maybe TRBD2 (6 bases). The CDR3 sequence is 16 residues long. Per the germline V gene, CDR1 is SGHAT and CDR2 is FQNNGV. Trimming shortened V by 1 base and J by 8 bases, and 19 bases separated the two germline ends. CDR3: CASSLGASIGSGTQYF. CDR3 DNA sequence: TGTGCCAGCAGCTTAGGGGCATCGATCGGTAGCGGTACGCAGTATTTT.

This clone has just one count. The CDR3 protein is CASSLSGGFSTDTQYF. The CDR3 DNA reads TGTGCCAGCAGTTTATCAGGGGGCTTCAGCACAGATACGCAGTATTTT. The chain links TRBV28 to TRBJ2-3; 8 bases are shared with TRBD1. V lost 1 base, J lost 0 bases, and 3 bases stayed unmatched. CDR3 size: 16 residues. Germline lookup yields CDR1 MDHEN and CDR2 SYDVKM. Full variable domain (remainder filled in from reference TRBV28 and TRBJ2-3): DVKVTQSSRYLVKRTGEKVFLECVQDMDHENMFWYRQDPGLGLRLIYFSYDVKMKEKGDIPEGYSVSREKKERFSLILESASTNQTSMYLCASSLSGGFSTDTQYFGPGTRLTVL.

The chain is built from TRBV5-1 and TRBJ2-7, with D possibly matching TRBD1 (6 bases). V gave up 2 bases and J gave up 1 base, with 19 bases separating them. This CDR3 contains 17 residues. CDR1 and CDR2 from the germline V gene are SGHRS and YFSETQ. CDR3 in amino acids: CASSFGRGTLKSYEQYF. CDR3 bases: TGCGCCAGCAGCTTCGGCAGGGGAACCCTTAAATCCTACGAGCAGTACTTC.

J is TRBJ2-6 and V is TRBV5-1; tentatively, D is TRBD1 (5 bases). The CDR3 totals 16 residues. Germline-derived CDR1 and CDR2 are SGHRS and YFSETQ. The V gene lost 0 bases and the J gene lost 4 bases, with 11 bases spanning the gap. DNA of the CDR3: TGCGCCAGCAGCTTGGTACAGGCGAGCGGGGCCAACGTCCTGACTTTC. It yields the protein CASSLVQASGANVLTF.